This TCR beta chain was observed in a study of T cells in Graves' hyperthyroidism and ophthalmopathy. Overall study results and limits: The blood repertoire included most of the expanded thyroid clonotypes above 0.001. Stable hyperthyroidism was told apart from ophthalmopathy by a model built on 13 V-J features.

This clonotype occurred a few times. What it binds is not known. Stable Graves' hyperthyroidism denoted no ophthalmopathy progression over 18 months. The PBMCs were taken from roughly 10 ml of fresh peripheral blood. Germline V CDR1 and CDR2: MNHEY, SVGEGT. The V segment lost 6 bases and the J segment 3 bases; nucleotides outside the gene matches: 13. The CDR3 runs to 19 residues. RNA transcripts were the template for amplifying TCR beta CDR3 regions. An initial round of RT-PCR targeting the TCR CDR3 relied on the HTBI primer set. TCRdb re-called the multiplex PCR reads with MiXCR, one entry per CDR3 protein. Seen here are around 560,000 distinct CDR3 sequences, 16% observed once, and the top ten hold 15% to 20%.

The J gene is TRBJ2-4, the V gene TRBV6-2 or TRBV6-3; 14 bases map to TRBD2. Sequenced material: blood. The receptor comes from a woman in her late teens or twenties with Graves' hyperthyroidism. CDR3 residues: CASSLDGTSGGPVKNIQYF. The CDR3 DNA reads TGTGCCAGCAGCCTTGACGGGACTAGCGGGGGACCCGTCAAAAACATTCAGTACTTC.